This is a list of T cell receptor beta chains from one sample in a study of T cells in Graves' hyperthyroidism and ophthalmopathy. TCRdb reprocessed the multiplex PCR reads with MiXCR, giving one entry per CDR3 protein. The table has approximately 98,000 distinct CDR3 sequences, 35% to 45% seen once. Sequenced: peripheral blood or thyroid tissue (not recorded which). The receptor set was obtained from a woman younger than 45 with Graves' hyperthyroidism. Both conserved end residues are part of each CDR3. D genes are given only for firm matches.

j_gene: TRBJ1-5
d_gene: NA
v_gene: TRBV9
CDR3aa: CASSRGGARDQPQHF

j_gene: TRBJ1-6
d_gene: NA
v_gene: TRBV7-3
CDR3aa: CASSPSWTMGTPPHF

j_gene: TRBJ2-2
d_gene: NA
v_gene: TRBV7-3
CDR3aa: CASSLTRANTGELFF

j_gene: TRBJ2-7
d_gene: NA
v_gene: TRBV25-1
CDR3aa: CASSDPAAGYYEQYF

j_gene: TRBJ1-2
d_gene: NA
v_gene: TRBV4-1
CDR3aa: CASSYTTGNYGYTF

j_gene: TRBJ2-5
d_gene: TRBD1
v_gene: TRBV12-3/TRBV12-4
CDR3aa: CASSRIQGARYF

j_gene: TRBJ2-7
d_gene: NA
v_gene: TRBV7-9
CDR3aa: CASSMGVHEQYF

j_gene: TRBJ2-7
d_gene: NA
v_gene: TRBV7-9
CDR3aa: CASSSSGASYEQYF

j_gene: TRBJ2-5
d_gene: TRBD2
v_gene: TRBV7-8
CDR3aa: CASSRTSEGETQYF

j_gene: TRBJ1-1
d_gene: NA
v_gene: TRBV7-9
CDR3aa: CASSLVLALNTEAFF

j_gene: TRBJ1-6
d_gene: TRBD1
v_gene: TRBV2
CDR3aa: CASSQQGQSPLHF

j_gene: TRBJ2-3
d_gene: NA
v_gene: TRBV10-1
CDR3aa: CASSVGRQDTQYF

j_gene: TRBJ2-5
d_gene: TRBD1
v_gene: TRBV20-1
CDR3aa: CSAKQGTGGQETQYF

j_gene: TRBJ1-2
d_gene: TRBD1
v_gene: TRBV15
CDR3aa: CATSRAGTGTSYGYTF

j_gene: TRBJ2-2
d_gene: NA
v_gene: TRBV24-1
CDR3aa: CATSDPDYWAGELFF

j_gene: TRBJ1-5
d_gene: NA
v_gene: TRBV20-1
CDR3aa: CSASGGGGLKQPQHF

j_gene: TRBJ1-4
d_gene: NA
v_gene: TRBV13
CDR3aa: CASSLGRSNEKLFF

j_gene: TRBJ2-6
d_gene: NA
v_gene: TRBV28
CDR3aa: CASNRAEYGANVLTF

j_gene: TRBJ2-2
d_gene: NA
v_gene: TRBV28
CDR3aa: CASSPGTGELFF

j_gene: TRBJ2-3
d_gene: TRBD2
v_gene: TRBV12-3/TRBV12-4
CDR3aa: CASRTSGPADTQYF

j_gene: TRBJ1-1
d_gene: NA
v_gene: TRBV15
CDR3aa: CAPWGGERSTEAFF

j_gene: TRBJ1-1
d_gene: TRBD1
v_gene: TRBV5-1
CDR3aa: CASSLVGTGGTEAFF

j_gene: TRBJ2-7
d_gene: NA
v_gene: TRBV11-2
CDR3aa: CASIGQRKGVEQYF

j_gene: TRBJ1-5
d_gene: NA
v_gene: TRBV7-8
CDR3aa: CASSLVYTSNQPQHF

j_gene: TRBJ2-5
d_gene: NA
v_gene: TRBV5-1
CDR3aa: CASTETGQETQYF

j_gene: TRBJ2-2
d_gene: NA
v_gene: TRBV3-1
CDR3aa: CASSPRTITGELFF

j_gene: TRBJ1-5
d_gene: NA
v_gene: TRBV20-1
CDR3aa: CSSKGRGQPQHF

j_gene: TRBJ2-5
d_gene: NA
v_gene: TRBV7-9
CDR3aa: CASLARETQYF

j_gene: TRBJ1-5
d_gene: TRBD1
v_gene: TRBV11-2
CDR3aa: CASSQGAAQPQHF

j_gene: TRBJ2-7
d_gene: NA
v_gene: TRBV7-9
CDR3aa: CASSNPSLVWDEQYF

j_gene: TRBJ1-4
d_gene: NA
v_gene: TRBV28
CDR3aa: CASNEGREKLFF

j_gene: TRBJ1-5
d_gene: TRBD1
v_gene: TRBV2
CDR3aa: CASSLEPSGTGNNQPQHF

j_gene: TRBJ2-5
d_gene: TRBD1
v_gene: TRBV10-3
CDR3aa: CATSGQGAVETQYF

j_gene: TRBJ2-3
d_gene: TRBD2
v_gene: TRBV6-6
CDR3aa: CASSRTSGKDTQYF

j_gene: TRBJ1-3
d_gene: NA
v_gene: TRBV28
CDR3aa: CASSLSGLGNTIYF

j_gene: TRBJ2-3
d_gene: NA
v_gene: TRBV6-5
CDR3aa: CASSYSTIRTDTQYF

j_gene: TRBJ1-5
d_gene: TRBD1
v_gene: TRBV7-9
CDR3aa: CASSLVGTGDQPQHF

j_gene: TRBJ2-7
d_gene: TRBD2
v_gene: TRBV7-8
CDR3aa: CASSLLPAGGPDEQYF

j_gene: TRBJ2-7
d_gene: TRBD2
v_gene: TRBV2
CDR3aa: CASNEGGPREQYF

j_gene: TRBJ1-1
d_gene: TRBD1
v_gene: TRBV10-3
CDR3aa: CAISKQGADTEAFF

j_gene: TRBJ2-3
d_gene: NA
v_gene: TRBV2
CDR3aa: CASIGTTTVTDTQYF

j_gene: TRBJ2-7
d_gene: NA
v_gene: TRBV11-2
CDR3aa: CASSLVGLGSYEQYF

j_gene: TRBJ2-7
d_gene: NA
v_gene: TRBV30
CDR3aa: CALIDRYYEQYF

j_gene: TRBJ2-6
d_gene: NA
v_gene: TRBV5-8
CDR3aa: CASSYYRGSGANVLTF

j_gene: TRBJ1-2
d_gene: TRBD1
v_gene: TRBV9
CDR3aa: CASSPGTGGEGYGYTF

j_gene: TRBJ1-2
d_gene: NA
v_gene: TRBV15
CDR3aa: CATSRDRGVSGGYTF

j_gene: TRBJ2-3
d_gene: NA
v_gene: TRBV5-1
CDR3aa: CASSAWGAWTDTQYF

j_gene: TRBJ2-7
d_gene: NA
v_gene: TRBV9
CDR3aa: CASSVDPDGSEQYF

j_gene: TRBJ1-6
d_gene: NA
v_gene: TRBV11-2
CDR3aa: CASSLRGVYNSPLHF

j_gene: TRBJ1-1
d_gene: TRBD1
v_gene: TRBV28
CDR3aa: CASTILEGTVNTEAFF

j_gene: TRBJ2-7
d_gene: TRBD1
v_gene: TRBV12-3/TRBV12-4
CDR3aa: CASSSPDRGLSYEQYF

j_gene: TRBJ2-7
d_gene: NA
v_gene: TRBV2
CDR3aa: CASSVSRGKAEQYF

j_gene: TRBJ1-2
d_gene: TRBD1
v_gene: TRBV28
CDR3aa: CAGSNSNRGLGYTF

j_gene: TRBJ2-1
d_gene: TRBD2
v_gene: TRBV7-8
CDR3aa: CASSSDRTSSYNEQFF

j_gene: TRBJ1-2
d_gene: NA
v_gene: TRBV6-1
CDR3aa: CASSEIGIGYGYTF